Listed below are T cell receptor beta chains from one sample, sequenced in a study of T cell responses to AZD1222 COVID-19 vaccine. Only in-frame clones appear in the TCRdb table, and some are missing; sequencing was by immunoSEQ multiplex PCR. This sample has some 100,000 clones, with about 90% found just once. The sequencing used peripheral blood, collected on day 0 of AZD1222 vaccination. The receptors originated from an adult in good health. Both conserved end residues are part of each CDR3. The D gene is left open where the match is weak. Expanded clones get a size class; other rows say once, few or many, or leave the size out.

>.|TRBV9|.|TRBJ2-1
TGTGCCAGCAGCGTACAGGGAAATTCCTACAATGAGCAGTTCTTC
CASSVQGNSYNEQFF
>.|TRBV6-5|.|TRBJ2-2
TGTGCCAGCAGTTTAGCTTACACCGGGGAGCTGTTTTTT
CASSLAYTGELFF
>TRBD1|TRBV6-2/TRBV6-3|.|TRBJ1-5
TGTGCCAGCAGTTACGTACAGGGGGTTATCAATCAGCCCCAGCATTTT
CASSYVQGVINQPQHF
>TRBD1|TRBV5-6|.|TRBJ2-7
TGTGCCAGCAGCTTGTCCAGCCCTACGGACAGGGCTCACTACGAGCAGTACTTC
CASSLSSPTDRAHYEQYF
>TRBD1|TRBV6-1|.|TRBJ1-5
TGTGCCAGCAGTGAATCACCTCAGGGCAGGGGGTCTATGCGGCCCCAGCATTTT
CASSESPQGRGSMRPQHF
>.|TRBV7-6|.|TRBJ2-3
TGTGCCAGCAGCAGCTCGAGGCAGGGCCGGGCAGATACGCAGTATTTT
CASSSSRQGRADTQYF
>.|TRBV11-3|.|TRBJ2-1
TGTGCCAGCAGCTTCGGGGGAGGGACACACAATGAGCAGTTCTTC
CASSFGGGTHNEQFF
>TRBD1|TRBV2|.|TRBJ1-4
TGTGCCAGCAGTGGGACCCGACAGGGTAATGAAAAACTGTTTTTT
CASSGTRQGNEKLFF
>.|TRBV3-1/TRBV3-2|few|TRBJ2-7
TGTGCCAGCAGCCTTGGGACGACCTACGAGCAGTACTTC
CASSLGTTYEQYF
>TRBD1|TRBV7-9|.|TRBJ1-1
TGTGCCAGCAGCGAGGACAGGCCACGGAACACTGAAGCTTTCTTT
CASSEDRPRNTEAFF
>.|TRBV21-1|many|TRBJ1-5
TGTGCCAGCAGCAAAGGTCCGGGAGGGGATAGCAATCAGCCCCAGCATTTT
CASSKGPGGDSNQPQHF
>TRBD2|TRBV11-2|.|TRBJ2-4
TGTGCCAGCAGCTTCCGGGGAGGGAACGTGGGCATTCAGTACTTC
CASSFRGGNVGIQYF
>.|TRBV16|.|TRBJ1-5
TGTGCCAGCAGCCAATCGATAGAACAGTCGGGTCAGCCCCAGCATTTT
CASSQSIEQSGQPQHF
>.|TRBV19|.|TRBJ1-4
TGTGCCAGTAGCAGCTACCAGAATGAAAAACTGTTTTTT
CASSSYQNEKLFF
>.|TRBV6-4|.|TRBJ2-7
TGTGCCGGCGACTACGAGCAGTACTTC
CAGDYEQYF
>.|TRBV28|.|TRBJ1-6
TGTGCCAGCAGTTCCCCTCTCCCGGGGAGGAGTTCCCCCCTCCACTTT
CASSSPLPGRSSPLHF
>TRBD1|TRBV27|.|TRBJ2-7
TGTGCCAGCAGCCCTGACAGGGTTAGGGGCTACGAGCAGTACTTC
CASSPDRVRGYEQYF
>.|TRBV7-9|.|TRBJ2-7
TGTGCCAGCAGCTTAGGCACTAGGAGCTACGAGCAGTACTTC
CASSLGTRSYEQYF
>TRBD1|TRBV5-1|.|TRBJ2-1
TGCGCCAGCAGCCCTAGGACAGGAACGAACAATGAGCAGTTCTTC
CASSPRTGTNNEQFF
>.|TRBV2|.|TRBJ1-1
TGTGCCGACAAAGGGCACACTGAAGCTTTCTTT
CADKGHTEAFF
>.|TRBV5-1|.|TRBJ2-3
TGCGCCAGCAGCTTGAGCCTGCCGGGAACTCGTGATACGCAGTATTTT
CASSLSLPGTRDTQYF
>.|TRBV11-2|few|TRBJ2-1
TGTGCCAGCAGCTTAGGGGTCAACAATGAGCAGTTCTTC
CASSLGVNNEQFF
>.|TRBV20-1|.|TRBJ1-4
TGCAGTGCCATAAGTTGGGAAAAACTGTTTTTT
CSAISWEKLFF
>TRBD1|TRBV11-2|.|TRBJ1-1
TGTGCCAGCAGTGTAAACAGGGGGGAAGCTTTCTTT
CASSVNRGEAFF
>TRBD1|TRBV14|.|TRBJ1-1
TGTGCCAGCAGCCCTCGACAGGGGGCTGAAGCTTTCTTT
CASSPRQGAEAFF
>.|TRBV28|.|TRBJ1-5
TGTGCCAGCAGACGTGTGGGGGGATTTGACGGCAATCAGCCCCAGCATTTT
CASRRVGGFDGNQPQHF
>.|TRBV7-2|.|TRBJ2-6
TGTGCCAGCGTCCCCTTAGACAGGAGCCATGGCTCTGGGGCCAACGTCCTGACTTTC
CASVPLDRSHGSGANVLTF
>.|TRBV2|few|TRBJ2-7
TGTGCCAGCAGTGGAGGCAGGGGAGGTGAGCAGTACTTC
CASSGGRGGEQYF
>.|TRBV7-2|.|TRBJ2-7
TGTGCCAGCAGCTTAGAGGCGGGCGGCCTCTACGAGCAGTACTTC
CASSLEAGGLYEQYF
>TRBD1|TRBV15|.|TRBJ1-2
TGTGCCACCAGCACACCCGAAGCAGGGGGCTATGGCTACACCTTC
CATSTPEAGGYGYTF
>.|TRBV7-3|.|TRBJ1-1
TGTGCCAGCAGCCCCCTAGGGAACACTGAAGCTTTCTTT
CASSPLGNTEAFF
>.|TRBV5-1|.|TRBJ1-1
TGCGCCAGCAGCTTGGCTTCTTTGGGTAGGGGCGCTGAAGCTTTCTTT
CASSLASLGRGAEAFF
>.|TRBV7-9|.|TRBJ2-7
TGTGCCAGCAGCCATTCACCCTCCTACGAGCAGTACTTC
CASSHSPSYEQYF
>TRBD2|TRBV7-2|.|TRBJ2-7
TGTGCCAGCAGCTCCTACCCTATAGCGGGGGGGCGCAGTAAGCAGTACTTC
CASSSYPIAGGRSKQYF
>TRBD2|TRBV10-1|many|TRBJ2-2
TGCGCCAGCAGTGCCCTAGCGGGAGTAATAGGCGGGGAGCTGTTTTTT
CASSALAGVIGGELFF
>.|TRBV7-2|.|TRBJ1-2
TGTGCCAGCAGCCCCAGGACGTCCAGCATTGGCTACACCTTC
CASSPRTSSIGYTF
>.|TRBV9|.|TRBJ1-1
TGTGCCAGCAGCCCAGGGAATTGGAACACTGAAGCTTTCTTT
CASSPGNWNTEAFF